This TCR beta chain originates from a study of OX40 agonist ivuxolimab in advanced cancers. The germline V and J ends were trimmed by 3 bases and 2 bases, with 23 bases remaining between them. This CDR3 comprises 18 residues. CDR1 is MNHEY and CDR2 is SMNVEV in the germline V gene (reference sequence). Clones were read by immunoSEQ multiplex PCR, and TCRdb kept only the in-frame ones, dropping some. The table shows about 130,000 clones, with 90% occurring only once. This receptor was obtained from an adult with an advanced solid tumor such as melanoma, head and neck, liver or kidney cancer. Material: CD4+ or CD8+ T cells sorted from blood, obtained in a trial of the OX40 agonist ivuxolimab. This chain joins TRBV27 and TRBJ2-7; TRBD1 or TRBD2 may be the D gene (6 bases each). CDR3 sequence (DNA): TGTGCCAGCAGTTTTAAGGGGGGCAACTACATTCCTACCTACGAGCAGTACTTC. The encoded protein is CASSFKGGNYIPTYEQYF.